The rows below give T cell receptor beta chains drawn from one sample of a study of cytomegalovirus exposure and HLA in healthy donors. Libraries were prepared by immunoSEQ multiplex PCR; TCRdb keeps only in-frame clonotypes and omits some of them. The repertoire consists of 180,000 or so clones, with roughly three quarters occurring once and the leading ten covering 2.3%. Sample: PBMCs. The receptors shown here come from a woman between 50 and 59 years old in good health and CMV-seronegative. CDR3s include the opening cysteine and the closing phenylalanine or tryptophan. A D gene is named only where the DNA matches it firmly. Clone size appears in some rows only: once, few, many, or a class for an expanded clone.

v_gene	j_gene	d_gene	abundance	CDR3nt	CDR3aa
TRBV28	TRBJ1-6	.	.	TGTGCCAGCAGTCCGCACTCGAATTCACCCCTCCACTTT	CASSPHSNSPLHF
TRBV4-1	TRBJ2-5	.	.	TGCGCCAGCAGCCAAGATGGGGCAGGGAAAGAGACCCAGTACTTC	CASSQDGAGKETQYF
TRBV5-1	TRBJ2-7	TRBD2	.	TGCGCCAGCAGCCCGGGGGGAGGGGACGAGCAGTACTTC	CASSPGGGDEQYF
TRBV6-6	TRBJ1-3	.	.	TGTGCCAGCAAGTCAACCGCAGCTGGAAACACCATATATTTT	CASKSTAAGNTIYF
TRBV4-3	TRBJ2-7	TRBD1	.	TGCGCCAGCAGTCGGGGACAGGGTGGGGAGCAGTACTTC	CASSRGQGGEQYF
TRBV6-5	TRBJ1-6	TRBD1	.	TGTGCCAGCAGAGGGACAGGGGCCAATTCCCCCCTCCACTTT	CASRGTGANSPLHF
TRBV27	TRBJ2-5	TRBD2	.	TGTGCCAGCAGTTCCCCGACTGAGCGGGGGGGCCGGGAGACCCAGTACTTC	CASSSPTERGGRETQYF
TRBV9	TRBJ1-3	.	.	TGTGCCAGCAGCCCCGGGGTATTGAGTGGAAACACCATATATTTT	CASSPGVLSGNTIYF
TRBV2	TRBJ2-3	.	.	TGTGCCAGCAGTTATAATACGCAGTATTTT	CASSYNTQYF
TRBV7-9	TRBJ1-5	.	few	TGTGCCAGCAGCTTAACGGGTGAGGGTCAGCCCCAGCATTTT	CASSLTGEGQPQHF
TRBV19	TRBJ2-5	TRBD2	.	TGTGCCAGTAGACTCACGGGGGGACAAGAGACCCAGTACTTC	CASRLTGGQETQYF
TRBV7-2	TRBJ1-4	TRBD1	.	TGTGCCAGCAGCCCGACCGGGACAGGGGGGGAAAAACTGTTTTTT	CASSPTGTGGEKLFF
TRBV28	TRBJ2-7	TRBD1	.	TGTGCCAGCAGAAAAGGACAGGAGTCCTACGAGCAGTACTTC	CASRKGQESYEQYF
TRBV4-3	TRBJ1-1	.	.	TGCGCCAGCAGCCAAGAGAGGGTGGCCAACGCTGAAGCTTTCTTT	CASSQERVANAEAFF
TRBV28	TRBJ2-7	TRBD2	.	TGTGCCAGCGTCCACGCTAGCGGGAGTTACGAGCAGTACTTC	CASVHASGSYEQYF
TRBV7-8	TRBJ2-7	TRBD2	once	TGTGCCAGCAGCGGGGGGGGATGGGGGAGCTCCTACGAGCAGTACTTC	CASSGGGWGSSYEQYF
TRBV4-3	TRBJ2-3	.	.	TGCGCCAGCAGTCCTGGACAGATCGATACGCAGTATTTT	CASSPGQIDTQYF
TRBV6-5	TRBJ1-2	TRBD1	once	TGTGCCAGCAGCCACGAACAGGGGGCCAGGGGCTACACCTTC	CASSHEQGARGYTF
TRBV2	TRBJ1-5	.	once	TGTGCCAGCAGGGACCTACGGGGTAGCAATCAGCCCCAGCATTTT	CASRDLRGSNQPQHF
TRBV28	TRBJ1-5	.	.	TGTGCCAGCAGGTCAAGCGGGGCTAATCAGCCCCAGCATTTT	CASRSSGANQPQHF
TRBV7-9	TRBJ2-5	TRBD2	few	TGTGCCAGCAGCTCGCAACTAGCGGGAGGAGAGACCCAGTACTTC	CASSSQLAGGETQYF
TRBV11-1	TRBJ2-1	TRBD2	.	TGTGCCAGCAGCTCCGGACTAGCCAGTGTGGGTGAGCAGTTCTTC	CASSSGLASVGEQFF
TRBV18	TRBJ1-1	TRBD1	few	TGTGCCAGCTCACCACCGAGGACAGGGTTCGTAGTGGACACTGAAGCTTTCTTT	CASSPPRTGFVVDTEAFF